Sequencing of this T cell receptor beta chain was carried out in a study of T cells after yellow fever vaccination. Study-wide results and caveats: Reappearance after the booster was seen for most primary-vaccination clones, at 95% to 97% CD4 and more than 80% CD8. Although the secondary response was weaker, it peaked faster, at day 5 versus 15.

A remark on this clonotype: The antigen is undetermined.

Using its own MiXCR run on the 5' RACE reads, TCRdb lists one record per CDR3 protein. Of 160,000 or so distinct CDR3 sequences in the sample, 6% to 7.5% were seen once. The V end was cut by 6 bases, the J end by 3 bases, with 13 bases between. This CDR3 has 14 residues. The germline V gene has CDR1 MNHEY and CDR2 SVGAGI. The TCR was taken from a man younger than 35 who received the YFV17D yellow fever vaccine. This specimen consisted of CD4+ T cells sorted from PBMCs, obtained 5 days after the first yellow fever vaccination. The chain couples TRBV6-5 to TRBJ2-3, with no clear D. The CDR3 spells CASSPDVRTDTQYF. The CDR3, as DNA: TGTGCCAGCAGCCCCGATGTTAGGACAGATACGCAGTATTTT.